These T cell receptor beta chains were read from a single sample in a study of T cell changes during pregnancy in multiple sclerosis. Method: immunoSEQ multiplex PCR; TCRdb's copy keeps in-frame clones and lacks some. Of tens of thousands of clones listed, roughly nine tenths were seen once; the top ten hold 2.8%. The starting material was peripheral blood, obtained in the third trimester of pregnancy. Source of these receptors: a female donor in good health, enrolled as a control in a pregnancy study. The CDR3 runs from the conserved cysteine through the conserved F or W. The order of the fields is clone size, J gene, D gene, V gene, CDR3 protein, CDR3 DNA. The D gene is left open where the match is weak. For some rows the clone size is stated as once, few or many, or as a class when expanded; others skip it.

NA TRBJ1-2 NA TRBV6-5 CASSYSPGGNYGYTF TGTGCCAGCAGTTACTCACCGGGAGGAAACTATGGCTACACCTTC
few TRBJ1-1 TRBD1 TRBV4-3 CASSHNRGNAFF TGCGCCAGCAGCCATAACAGGGGTAACGCTTTCTTT
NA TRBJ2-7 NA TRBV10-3 CAAGPVSHEQYF TGTGCCGCGGGGCCCGTTAGCCACGAGCAGTACTTC
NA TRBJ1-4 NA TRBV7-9 CASSLTDSGNEKLFF TGTGCCAGCAGCTTAACGGACAGCGGTAATGAAAAACTGTTTTTT
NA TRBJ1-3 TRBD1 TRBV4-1 CASSQATGISGNTIYF TGCGCCAGCAGCCAAGCGACAGGGATCTCTGGAAACACCATATATTTT
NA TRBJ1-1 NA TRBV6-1 CASSEKKASGPREAFF TGTGCCAGCAGTGAAAAAAAAGCCTCGGGTCCGCGAGAAGCTTTCTTT
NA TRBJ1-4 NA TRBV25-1 CASSKQGLNEKLFF TGTGCCAGCAGTAAACAGGGTCTTAATGAAAAACTGTTTTTT
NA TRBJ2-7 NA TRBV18 CASSPTSGVSYEQYF TGTGCCAGCTCACCGACTAGTGGGGTATCCTACGAGCAGTACTTC
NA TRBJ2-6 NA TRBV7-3 CASSLTRLPGQILSGANVLTF TGTGCCAGCAGCTTAACCAGACTCCCGGGACAAATTCTCTCTGGGGCCAACGTCCTGACTTTC
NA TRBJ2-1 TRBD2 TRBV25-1 CASSDAGLPYNEQFF TGTGCCAGCAGTGACGCGGGACTACCTTACAATGAGCAGTTCTTC
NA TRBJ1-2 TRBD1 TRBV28 CASRGQTYYGYTF TGTGCCAGCAGGGGACAGACATACTATGGCTACACCTTC
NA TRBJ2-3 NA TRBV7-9 CASSLAGGAAQYF TGTGCCAGCAGCTTAGCGGGGGGGGCTGCGCAGTATTTT
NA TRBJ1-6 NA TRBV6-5 CASSPGRLYSPLHF TGTGCCAGCAGCCCCGGCAGACTTTATTCACCCCTCCACTTT
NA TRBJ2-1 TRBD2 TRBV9 CASSPQIAGDEQFF TGTGCCAGCAGCCCCCAGATAGCGGGAGACGAGCAGTTCTTC
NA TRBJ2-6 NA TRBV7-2 CASSLVGGSGANVLTF TGTGCCAGCAGCTTAGTGGGGGGCTCTGGGGCCAACGTCCTGACTTTC
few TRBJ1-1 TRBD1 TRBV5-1 CASSSEGQYTEAFF TGCGCCAGCAGCTCCGAGGGACAGTACACTGAAGCTTTCTTT
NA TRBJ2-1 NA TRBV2 CASSEIGDEQFF TGTGCCAGCAGTGAAATCGGGGATGAGCAGTTCTTC
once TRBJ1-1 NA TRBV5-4 CASSSPRETEAFF TGTGCCAGCAGCTCCCCGAGGGAAACTGAAGCTTTCTTT
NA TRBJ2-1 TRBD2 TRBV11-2 CASSLEGLAGQYNEQFF TGTGCCAGCAGCTTAGAGGGACTAGCGGGACAGTACAATGAGCAGTTCTTC
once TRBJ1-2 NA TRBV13 CASSTFGLRENDGYTF TGTGCCAGCAGCACCTTTGGACTCCGCGAAAATGATGGCTACACCTTC
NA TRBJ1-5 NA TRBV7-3 CASAGEVNQPQHF TGTGCCAGCGCGGGGGAAGTAAATCAGCCCCAGCATTTT
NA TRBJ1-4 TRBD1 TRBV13 CASSYGQGGEKLFF TGTGCCAGCAGCTACGGACAGGGGGGTGAAAAACTGTTTTTT
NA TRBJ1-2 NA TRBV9 CASSASPGQDYGYTF TGTGCCAGCAGCGCCAGCCCGGGACAAGACTATGGCTACACCTTC
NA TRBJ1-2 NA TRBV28 CASSLYRTTGANYGYTF TGTGCCAGCAGTTTATATCGAACGACAGGCGCCAACTATGGCTACACCTTC
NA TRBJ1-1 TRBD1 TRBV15 CATSFRRGPTEAFF TGTGCCACCTCGTTCCGCAGGGGGCCAACTGAAGCTTTCTTT
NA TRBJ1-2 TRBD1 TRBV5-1 CASSPLDGTGNIYTF TGCGCCAGCAGCCCCCTCGACGGGACAGGGAATATATACACCTTC
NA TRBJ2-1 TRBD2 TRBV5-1 CASGLGVNNEQFF TGCGCCAGCGGACTAGGAGTGAACAATGAGCAGTTCTTC
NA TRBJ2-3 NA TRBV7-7 CASSLGATTDTQYF TGTGCTAGCAGCTTAGGGGCCACCACAGATACGCAGTATTTT
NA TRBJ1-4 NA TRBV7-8 CASSLTPDSSNEKLFF TGTGCCAGCAGCTTAACCCCCGACAGCTCCAATGAAAAACTGTTTTTT
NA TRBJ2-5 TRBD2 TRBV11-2 CASTDSWRGGRTETQYF TGTGCCAGCACCGACTCATGGCGGGGGGGCCGTACGGAGACCCAGTACTTC
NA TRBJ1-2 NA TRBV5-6 CASSHTIQDNYGYTF TGTGCCAGCAGTCATACCATACAGGACAACTATGGCTACACCTTC
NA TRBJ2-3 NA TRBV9 CASSARDSVVDTQYF TGTGCCAGCAGCGCCCGGGACTCCGTGGTAGATACGCAGTATTTT
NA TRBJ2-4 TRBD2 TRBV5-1 CASSLELAGVNIQYF TGCGCCAGCAGCTTGGAACTAGCGGGTGTAAACATTCAGTACTTC
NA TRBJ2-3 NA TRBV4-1 CASSQVNLVSTDTQYF TGCGCCAGCAGCCAAGTGAATCTAGTCAGCACAGATACGCAGTATTTT